This T cell receptor beta chain was identified in a study of T cell responses to AZD1222 COVID-19 vaccine. At the level of the study: Some second doses came at about 4 weeks and others at about 12 weeks; these were pooled. Study-level points and caveats: The reported proportion of spike-specific TCRs targeting unmutated variant regions was nearly half. Two AZD1222 administrations were followed by greater Spike-specific TCR breadth and depth.

A word on this clone: The antigen remains undetermined.

The V segment lost 5 bases and the J segment 8 bases; nucleotides outside the gene matches: 2. CDR3 length: 12 amino acids. Only in-frame clones appear in the TCRdb table, and some are missing; sequencing was by immunoSEQ multiplex PCR. Altogether 100,000 to 150,000 clones are present, roughly 88% being singletons, with the ten largest covering about 5%. The genes are TRBV12-3 or TRBV12-4 and TRBJ1-2, with 10 nucleotides matching TRBD1. Material: peripheral blood, obtained on day 0 of AZD1222 vaccination. The sequence derives from an adult in good health. CDR3 sequence reads: CASSLGQGGYTF. CDR3 nucleotide sequence: TGTGCCAGCAGTCTGGGACAGGGGGGCTACACCTTC.